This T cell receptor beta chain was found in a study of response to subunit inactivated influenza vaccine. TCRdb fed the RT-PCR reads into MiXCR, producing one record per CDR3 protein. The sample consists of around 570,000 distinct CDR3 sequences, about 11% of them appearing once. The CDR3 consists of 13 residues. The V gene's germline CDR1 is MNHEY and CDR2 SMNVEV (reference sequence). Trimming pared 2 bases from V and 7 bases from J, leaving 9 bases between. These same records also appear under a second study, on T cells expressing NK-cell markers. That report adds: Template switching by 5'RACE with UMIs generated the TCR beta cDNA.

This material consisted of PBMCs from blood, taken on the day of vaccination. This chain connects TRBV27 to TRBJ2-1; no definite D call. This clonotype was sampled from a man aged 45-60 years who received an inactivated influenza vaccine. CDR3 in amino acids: CASSLAMGNEQFF. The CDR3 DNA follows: TGTGCCAGCAGTTTAGCCATGGGGAATGAGCAGTTCTTC.